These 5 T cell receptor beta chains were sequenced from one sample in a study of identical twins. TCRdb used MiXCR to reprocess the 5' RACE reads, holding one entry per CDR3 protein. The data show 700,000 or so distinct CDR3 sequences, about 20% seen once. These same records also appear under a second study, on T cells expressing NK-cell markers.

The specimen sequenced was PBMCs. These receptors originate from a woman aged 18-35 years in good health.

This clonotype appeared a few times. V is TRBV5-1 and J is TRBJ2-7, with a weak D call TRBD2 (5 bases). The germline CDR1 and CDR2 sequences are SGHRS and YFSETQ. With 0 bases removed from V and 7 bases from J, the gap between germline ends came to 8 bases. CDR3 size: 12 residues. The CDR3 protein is CASSLATTEQYF. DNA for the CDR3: TGCGCCAGCAGCTTGGCGACTACGGAGCAGTACTTC.

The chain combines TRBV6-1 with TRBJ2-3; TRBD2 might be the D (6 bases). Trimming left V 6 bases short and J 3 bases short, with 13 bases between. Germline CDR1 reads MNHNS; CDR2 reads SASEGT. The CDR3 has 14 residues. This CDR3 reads CASRGRGATDTQYF. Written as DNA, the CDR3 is TGTGCCAGCAGGGGGCGCGGGGCGACAGATACGCAGTATTTT.

CDR3 in DNA: TGTGCCTTCACAAACGGACTAGCGGGTTTAACTCCTGATGCAGATACGCAGTATTTT. Amino acid sequence: CAFTNGLAGLTPDADTQYF. V and J are TRBV12-3 or TRBV12-4 and TRBJ2-3; TRBD2 agrees at 11 bases. This CDR3 has 19 residues. Trimming took 11 bases from V and 4 from J; bases not matched to a gene: 23.

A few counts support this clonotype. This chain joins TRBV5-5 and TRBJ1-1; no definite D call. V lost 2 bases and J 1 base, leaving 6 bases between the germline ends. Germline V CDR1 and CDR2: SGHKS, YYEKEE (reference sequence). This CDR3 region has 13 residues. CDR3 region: CASSFYRNTEAFF. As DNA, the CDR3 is TGTGCCAGCAGCTTCTACAGGAACACTGAAGCTTTCTTT.

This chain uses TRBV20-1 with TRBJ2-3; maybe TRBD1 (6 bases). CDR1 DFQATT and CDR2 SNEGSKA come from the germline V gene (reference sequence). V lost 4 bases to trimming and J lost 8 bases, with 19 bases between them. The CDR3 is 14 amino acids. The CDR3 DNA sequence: TGCAGTGCTAAATTCCAAGGGGGTTCGAGTACGCAGTATTTT. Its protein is CSAKFQGGSSTQYF.